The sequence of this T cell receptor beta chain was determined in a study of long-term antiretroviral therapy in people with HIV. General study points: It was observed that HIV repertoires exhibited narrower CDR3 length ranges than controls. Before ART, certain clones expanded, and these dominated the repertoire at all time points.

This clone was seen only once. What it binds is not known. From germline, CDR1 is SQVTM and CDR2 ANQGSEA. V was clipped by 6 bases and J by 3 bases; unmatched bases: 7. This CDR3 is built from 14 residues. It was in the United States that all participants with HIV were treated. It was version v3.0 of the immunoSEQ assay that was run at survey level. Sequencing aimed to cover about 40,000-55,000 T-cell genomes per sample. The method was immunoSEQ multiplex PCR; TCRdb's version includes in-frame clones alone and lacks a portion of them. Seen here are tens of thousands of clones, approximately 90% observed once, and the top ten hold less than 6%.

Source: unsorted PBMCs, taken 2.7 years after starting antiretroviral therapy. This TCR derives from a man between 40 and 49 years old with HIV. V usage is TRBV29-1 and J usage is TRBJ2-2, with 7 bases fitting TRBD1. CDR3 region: CSVGDTGDTGELFF. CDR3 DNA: TGCAGCGTCGGGGATACAGGGGACACCGGGGAGCTGTTTTTT.